The 15 T cell receptor beta chains below were found in one sample sequenced in a study of blood T cells in healthy people across ages. A second roughly 6 to 11 cycle PCR used barcoded and J-beta primers. MiXCR was run by TCRdb on the 5' RACE reads, yielding one entry per CDR3 protein. The repertoire holds about 800,000 distinct CDR3 sequences, approximately 25% seen once, with more than 3% in the top ten. The same data also contributed to another study, on T cells of mothers and their children.

The sequenced sample was blood. Receptors were obtained from a boy aged 5 to 17 in good health.

The rearrangement joins TRBV4-3 to TRBJ2-1; TRBD1 might be the D (6 bases). The tail of the sequence fits TRBJ2-7 better, so the J call may be wrong. From germline, CDR1 is LGHNA and CDR2 YSLEER. This CDR3 is built from 15 residues. CDR3 residues: CASSQGLTGTYEQYF. The DNA of the CDR3 is TGCGCCAGCAGCCAGGGTTTGACAGGAACCTACGAGCAGTACTTC.

This clonotype was detected a few times. The chain has TRBV4-3 and TRBJ1-1; 7 nucleotides agree with TRBD1. V dropped 3 bases and J dropped 3; count of bases not matched to a gene: 13. CDR3 length equals 17 residues. CDR1 and CDR2 from the germline V gene are LGHNA and YSLEER. CDR3 sequence: CASSHDPVNRGDTEAFF. In DNA, the CDR3 is TGCGCCAGCAGCCACGATCCGGTAAACAGGGGCGACACTGAAGCTTTCTTT.

This chain connects TRBV7-3 to TRBJ1-4; D unresolved. Looked up from germline, CDR1 is SGHTA and CDR2 is FQGTGA. V lost 3 bases and J 8 bases, leaving 16 bases between the germline ends. The CDR3 spans 15 residues. CDR3 in amino acids: CASSLGVSKGEKLFF. CDR3 nucleotides: TGTGCCAGCAGCTTGGGAGTCTCTAAAGGAGAAAAACTGTTTTTT.

This clonotype was detected a few times. The V call is TRBV29-1, the J call TRBJ2-1; D could derive from TRBD1 or TRBD2 (5 bases each). Trimming pared 2 bases from V and 7 bases from J, leaving 9 bases between. The germline V gene encodes CDR1 SQVTM and CDR2 ANQGSEA. This CDR3 comprises 12 residues. The CDR3 loop is CSVEWGKNEQFF. In DNA, the CDR3 is TGCAGCGTTGAATGGGGGAAAAATGAGCAGTTCTTC.

The rearrangement joins TRBV6-1 to TRBJ2-7; 11 bases line up with TRBD1. The V segment lost 4 bases and the J segment 5 bases; nucleotides outside the gene matches: 4. The CDR3 totals 14 residues. Per germline, CDR1 MNHNS and CDR2 SASEGT. The CDR3 is CASSGGTGGHEQYF. The CDR3 DNA sequence: TGTGCCAGCAGTGGTGGGACAGGGGGTCACGAGCAGTACTTC.

The chain joins TRBV4-1 to TRBJ2-7; perhaps TRBD1 as D (6 bases). Germline lookup yields CDR1 MGHRA and CDR2 YSYEKL. The CDR3 totals 14 residues. Trimming stripped 4 bases from V and 4 bases from J, with 14 bases between. CDR3 in amino acids: CASSPGQIFYEQYF. The DNA of the CDR3 is TGCGCCAGCAGCCCTGGACAGATTTTTTACGAGCAGTACTTC.

This clonotype has a handful of counts. This CDR3 is missing its conserved last phenylalanine or tryptophan, likely due to a read error. V usage is TRBV15 and J usage is TRBJ2-3, with D maybe TRBD2 (5 bases). The CDR3 extends over 14 amino acids. The ends were cut back, 3 bases at V and 8 bases at J, with 15 bases in the middle. Germline-derived CDR1 and CDR2 are LNHNV and YYDKDF (reference sequence). CDR3 nucleotide sequence: TGTGCCACCAGCAGCCTAATAGAGGGATTTACGCAGTATCTT. Encoded protein: CATSSLIEGFTQYL.

The rearrangement joins TRBV10-2 to TRBJ2-3; a weak D match, TRBD1 (7 bases). The CDR3 contains 15 residues. Germline CDR1 is WSHSY and CDR2 is SAAADI. V was cut by 2 bases and J by 3 bases, with 12 bases left in between. CDR3: CASSEPQGGTDTQYF. Written as DNA, the CDR3 is TGCGCCAGCAGTGAGCCGCAGGGGGGAACAGATACGCAGTATTTT.

There are a few counts of this clonotype. The V gene is TRBV10-3, the J gene TRBJ2-3; 8 bases align to TRBD1. CDR3 length: 12 residues. The V gene's germline CDR1 is ENHRY and CDR2 SYGVKD. The V segment lost 5 bases and the J segment 6 bases; nucleotides outside the gene matches: 1. The CDR3 bases are TGTGCCATCAGTCGACAGGGGGATACGCAGTATTTT. Translation: CAISRQGDTQYF.

The chain is built from TRBV7-3 and TRBJ1-1; 7 bases map to TRBD1. The V gene end was trimmed by 2 bases and the J gene end by 10 bases; junction bases not matched to a gene: 10. Germline loops: CDR1 SGHTA, CDR2 FQGTGA. This CDR3 spans 14 amino acids. CDR3 nucleotide sequence: TGTGCCAGCAGCTTACTAGGGGGCCCTTTGGGAGCTTTCTTT. This translates into CASSLLGGPLGAFF.

This clonotype was counted between two and nine times. The chain links TRBV20-1 to TRBJ2-3; no firm D call. V was pared by 6 bases and J by 3 bases, with 19 bases between. The CDR3 is 15 residues long. The germline V gene has CDR1 DFQATT and CDR2 SNEGSKA (reference sequence). The CDR3 nucleotides are TGCAGTGCCCCTGGGTTGCGCACCACTACAGATACGCAGTATTTT. Its translation is CSAPGLRTTTDTQYF.

The V and J genes are TRBV27 and TRBJ2-5; D gene uncertain. V gave up 2 bases and J gave up 3 bases, with 13 bases separating them. From germline, CDR1 is MNHEY and CDR2 SMNVEV (reference sequence). This CDR3 is 15 amino acids long. The CDR3 sequence: CASSLLTDNKETQYF. CDR3 DNA: TGTGCCAGCAGTTTACTCACGGATAACAAAGAGACCCAGTACTTC.

The chain combines TRBV28 with TRBJ2-4; 10 bases line up with TRBD2. Germline V gene sequence: CDR1 MDHEN, CDR2 SYDVKM. The CDR3 has 16 residues. The CDR3 DNA follows: TGTGCTTCCTCTCGGGGTAGCGGGAGGCCGGGGAACATTCAGTACTTC. Its translation is CASSRGSGRPGNIQYF.

J is TRBJ2-3 and V is TRBV12-3 or TRBV12-4; 11 nucleotides align to TRBD2. The trim removed 11 bases at V and 2 bases at J, leaving 9 bases unmatched. The CDR3 covers 15 residues. The CDR3 nucleotides read TGTGCCTCCCGTTGGACTAGCGGGCCCACAGATACGCAGTATTTT. This encodes CASRWTSGPTDTQYF.

The rearrangement uses TRBV11-2 and TRBJ2-1; possibly TRBD1 or TRBD2 for D (5 bases each). CDR1 is SGHAT and CDR2 is FQNNGV in the germline V gene. V shed 5 bases and J shed 9 bases, with 11 bases lying between them. The CDR3 extends over 12 amino acids. The CDR3 nucleotides read TGTGCCAGCAGCACCCGTGGGGGTGAGCAGTTCTTC. This codes for CASSTRGGEQFF.